The 9 T cell receptor beta chains given below trace back to one sample, sequenced in a study of cytomegalovirus exposure and HLA in healthy donors. It was with 60 Vbeta and 13 Jbeta primers that the PCR ran. Sequenced by immunoSEQ multiplex PCR; TCRdb stores in-frame clones only, minus some. Among 75,000 to 100,000 clones listed, 80% were seen once. The sample consisted of PBMCs. These receptors were taken from a man aged 25-45 years in good health and CMV-seronegative.

There are a few counts of this clone. The rearrangement uses TRBV19 and TRBJ2-1; a weak D match, TRBD1 (5 bases). The V gene's germline CDR1 is LNHDA and CDR2 SQIVND (reference sequence). The V end lost 6 bases, the J end lost 7 bases, and 10 bases lay between the germline ends. The CDR3 covers 12 residues. CDR3 coding DNA: TGTGCCAGTAGAGGGGTTTGGAATGAGCAGTTCTTC. As protein: CASRGVWNEQFF. The full variable domain, rest sourced from reference TRBV19 and TRBJ2-1, is DGGITQSPKYLFRKEGQNVTLSCEQNLNHDAMYWYRQDPGQGLRLIYYSQIVNDFQKGDIAEGYSVSREKKESFPLTVTSAQKNPTAFYLCASRGVWNEQFFGPGTRLTVL.

The chain uses TRBV7-6 and TRBJ1-1; D not resolved. V lost 2 bases to trimming and J lost 2 bases, with 9 bases between them. The CDR3 consists of 14 residues. The germline CDR1 and CDR2 sequences are SGHVS and FNYEAQ. CDR3 DNA sequence: TGTGCCAGCAGCTTATTTGAGGAAAACACTGAAGCTTTCTTT. Translation gives CASSLFEENTEAFF.

In this sample, this clone turned up a few times. The chain links TRBV15 to TRBJ2-1, with 7 bases that match TRBD1. The V and J ends lost 0 bases and 6 bases, in that order; junction bases with no gene match: 5. The CDR3 runs 15 residues. Germline assignment: CDR1 LNHNV and CDR2 YYDKDF (reference sequence). The CDR3 coding sequence is TGTGCCACCAGCAGAGATCCGGGACAGATCAATGAGCAGTTCTTC. As protein: CATSRDPGQINEQFF.

The J gene is TRBJ1-1, the V gene TRBV5-4; D is possibly TRBD1 (5 bases). V dropped 5 bases and J dropped 0 bases, with 8 bases sitting between them. Germline V gene lookup returns CDR1 SGHNT and CDR2 YYREEE (reference sequence). The CDR3 spans 13 residues. The CDR3 loop reads CASRGGLNTEAFF. CDR3 bases: TGTGCCAGCAGGGGGGGTCTGAACACTGAAGCTTTCTTT.

This clone was found many times. The V call is TRBV6-1, the J call TRBJ2-3, with TRBD2 identical over 14 bases. The CDR3 extends over 15 amino acids. The junction had 1 base not matched to a gene; V was cut back by 4 bases and J by 4 bases. Germline CDR1 reads MNHNS; CDR2 reads SASEGT. CDR3 sequence reads: CASSGLAGGPDTQYF. In DNA form, the CDR3 reads TGTGCCAGCAGTGGACTAGCGGGAGGGCCAGATACGCAGTATTTT.

With respect to this clone: The junction does not match germline at one end; this may be a read error. The rearrangement links TRBV10-3 to TRBJ1-1, with unresolved D. The CDR3 covers 15 residues. CDR1 and CDR2 (germline): ENHRY, SYGVKD. The CDR3 sequence is CAVSESQEANTEAFF. The CDR3 nucleotides read TGTGCCGTCAGTGAGTCGCAGGAAGCGAACACTGAAGCTTTCTTT.

The gene calls are TRBV5-1 and TRBJ1-1; 9 positions match TRBD1. Trimming removed 0 bases from V and 5 bases from J; junction bases left unmatched: 11. CDR3 length equals 17 residues. The V gene's germline CDR1 is SGHRS and CDR2 YFSETQ. CDR3 bases: TGCGCCAGCAGCTTGGTGGGGGGACAGGGTCGGTATACTGAAGCTTTCTTT. Translated, it gives CASSLVGGQGRYTEAFF.

This clone came up a few times. The chain uses TRBV4-1 and TRBJ1-5, with D possibly matching TRBD1 (6 bases). Germline V gives CDR1 MGHRA, CDR2 YSYEKL. V was cut by 0 bases and J by 9 bases, with 15 bases left in between. This CDR3 is built from 15 residues. The CDR3 nucleotides read TGCGCCAGCAGCCAAGAGGCAGGGGATATTGGGCCCCAGCATTTT. Translated: CASSQEAGDIGPQHF.

The chain joins TRBV6-6 to TRBJ1-5; D unresolved. The V end lost 4 bases, the J end lost 0 bases, and 13 bases lay between the germline ends. Germline V gives CDR1 MNHNY, CDR2 SVGAGI (reference sequence). CDR3 size: 16 residues. The CDR3 spells CASSLMSGISNQPQHF. CDR3 bases: TGTGCCAGCAGTTTAATGTCGGGAATTAGCAATCAGCCCCAGCATTTT.